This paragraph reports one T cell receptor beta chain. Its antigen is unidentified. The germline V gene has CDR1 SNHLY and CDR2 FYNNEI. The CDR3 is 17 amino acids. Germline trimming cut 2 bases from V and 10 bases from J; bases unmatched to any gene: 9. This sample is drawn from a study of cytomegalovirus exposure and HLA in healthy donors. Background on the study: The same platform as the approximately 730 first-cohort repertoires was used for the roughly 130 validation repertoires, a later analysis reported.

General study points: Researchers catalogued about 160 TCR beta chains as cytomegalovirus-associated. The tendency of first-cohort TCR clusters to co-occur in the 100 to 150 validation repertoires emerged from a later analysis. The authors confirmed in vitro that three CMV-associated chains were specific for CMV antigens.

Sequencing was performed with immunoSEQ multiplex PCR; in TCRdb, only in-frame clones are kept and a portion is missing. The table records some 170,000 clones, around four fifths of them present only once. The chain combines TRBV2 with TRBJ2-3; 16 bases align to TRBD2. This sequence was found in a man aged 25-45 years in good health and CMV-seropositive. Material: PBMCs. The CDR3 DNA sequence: TGTGCCAGCAGTGAAAGGGGACTAGCGGGGGGGGCCTTCTCGCAGTATTTT. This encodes CASSERGLAGGAFSQYF.